Described below is a single TCR beta chain sequence and its context. No cognate antigen has been identified for it. No much larger clone is present one base from it, and per-base qualities are unavailable. These data come from a study of blood T cell repertoires in COVID-19 (dated by TCRdb to 2019 to 2021). About the study as a whole: Samples covering the acute and convalescent phases of COVID-19 were provided by collaborators in the United States, Italy and Spain. Where HLA class I and class II types were available, the types were taken from metadata supplied by the sample provider, not from assay-based typing. Samples were obtained from the ongoing ImmuneRACE study (first 160 participants) and from 1,200 or so subjects provided by 6 global collaborators. The material from the prospective study consisted of cDNA or gDNA derived from T cells, B-cell-depleted T cells, or PBMCs. The dataset comprised deeply sampled blood TCRbeta repertoires from subjects exposed to, actively infected with, or recovered from COVID-19. The sample metadata nearly always contained a de-identified subject ID, COVID-19 status, age in years and sex. The repertoires were released in a freely available public database meant as a resource for research on the immune response to SARS-CoV-2. Results the study describes overall, beyond this receptor: The quantity of clinical and demographic metadata differed by source and by participant and was supplied without curation.

V is trimmed back by 3 bases and J by 4 bases, and the junction contains 5 bases that no gene match accounts for. The CDR3 holds 15 amino acids from the cysteine to the phenylalanine. Kept here is only the CDR3 DNA, which spans 45 bases and is read in frame from base 1. According to the germline V gene (reference sequence), CDR1 reads MNHEY and CDR2 reads SMNVEV. Whole blood was collected in K2EDTA tubes by collaborating institutions according to the institutions' own protocols. For TCRbeta analysis, collaborators shipped samples as frozen whole blood, isolated PBMCs, or DNA extracted from either of those sample types. TCRbeta CDR3 regions were amplified from genomic DNA using the immunoSEQ Assay, a bias-controlled multiplex PCR. As for how the authors treated the data: The number of nucleated cells in each sample was estimated from the amplification of reference gene primers within the assay. To quantify the absolute abundance of each unique TCRbeta CDR3 rearrangement, sequence reads were collapsed and filtered. For each sample, productive Simpson clonality was calculated by taking the square root of Simpson's diversity index across productive rearrangements. This immuneACCESS table, as held by TCRdb, lists in-frame sequences with V and J called but not all clones. Of the missing ones, under half trace to an unresolved V gene in checked studies; the others have no known cause. The DNA gave D and trimming, while V, J and clone size come from that table. The sample table lists approximately 230,000 clones, about 80% of them with a count of one. About 8.9% of the sample rests with the top ten.

Source material: peripheral blood. The chain employs TRBV27 and TRBJ2-1, with 8 central nucleotides matching TRBD2. This TCR derives from a man older than 75 with acute or convalescent COVID-19. The CDR3 reads CASSFERGHYNEQFF. The DNA sequence reads TGTGCCAGCAGTTTTGAGCGGGGGCATTACAATGAGCAGTTCTTC.